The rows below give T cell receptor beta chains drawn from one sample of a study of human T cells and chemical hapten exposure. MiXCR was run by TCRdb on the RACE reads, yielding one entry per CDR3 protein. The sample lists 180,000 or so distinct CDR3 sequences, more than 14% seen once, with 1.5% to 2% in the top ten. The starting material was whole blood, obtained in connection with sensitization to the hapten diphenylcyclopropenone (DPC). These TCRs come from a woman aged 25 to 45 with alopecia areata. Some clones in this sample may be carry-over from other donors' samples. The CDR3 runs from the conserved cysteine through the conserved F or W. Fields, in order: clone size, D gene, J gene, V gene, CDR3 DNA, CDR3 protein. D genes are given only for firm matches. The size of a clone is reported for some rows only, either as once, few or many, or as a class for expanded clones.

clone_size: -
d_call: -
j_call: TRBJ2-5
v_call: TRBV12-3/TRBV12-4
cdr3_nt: TGTGCCAGCACCTTCAGGGAAGAGACCCAGTACTTC
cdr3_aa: CASTFREETQYF

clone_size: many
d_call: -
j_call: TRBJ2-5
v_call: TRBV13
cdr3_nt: TGTGCCAGCAGTTTGGGCCGAGAGACCCAGTACTTC
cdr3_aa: CASSLGRETQYF

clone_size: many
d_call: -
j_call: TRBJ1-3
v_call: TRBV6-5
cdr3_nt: TGTGCCAGCAGTTACTCGGCAGCGTTGGGGTTTGGAAACACCATATATTTT
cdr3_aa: CASSYSAALGFGNTIYF

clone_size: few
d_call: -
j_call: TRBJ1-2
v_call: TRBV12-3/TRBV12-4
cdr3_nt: TGTGCCAGCAGTTTAGAAGTTTTCAACTATGGCTACACCTTC
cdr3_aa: CASSLEVFNYGYTF

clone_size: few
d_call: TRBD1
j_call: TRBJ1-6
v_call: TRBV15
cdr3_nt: TGTGCCACCCGGGACAGGGGAAATTCACCCCTCCACTTT
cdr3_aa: CATRDRGNSPLHF

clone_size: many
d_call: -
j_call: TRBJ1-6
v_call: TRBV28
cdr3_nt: TGTGCCAGCAGTTTAGTCCGTTCACCCCTCCACTTT
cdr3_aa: CASSLVRSPLHF

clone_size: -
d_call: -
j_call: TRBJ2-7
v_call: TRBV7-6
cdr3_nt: TGTGTCAGCAGCCCCCGGGACGGCTACGAGCAGTACTTC
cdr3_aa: CVSSPRDGYEQYF

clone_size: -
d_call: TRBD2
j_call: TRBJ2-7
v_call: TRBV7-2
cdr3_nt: TGTGCCAGCAGCTTAACTAGCGGGACGTACTACGAGCAGTACTTC
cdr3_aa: CASSLTSGTYYEQYF

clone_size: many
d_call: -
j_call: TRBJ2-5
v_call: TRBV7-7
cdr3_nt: TGTGCTAGCAGCTCCGGGGAGACCCAGTACTTC
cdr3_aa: CASSSGETQYF

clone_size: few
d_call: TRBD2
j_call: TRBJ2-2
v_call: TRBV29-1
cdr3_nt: TGCAGCGTGCGGACTAGCGGGAGGGAGAACACCGGGGAGCTGTTTTTT
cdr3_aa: CSVRTSGRENTGELFF

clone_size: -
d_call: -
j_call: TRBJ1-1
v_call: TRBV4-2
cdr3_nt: TGTGCCAGCAGCCAAGATCGGGGTAGTAATGAAGCTTTCTTT
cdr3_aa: CASSQDRGSNEAFF

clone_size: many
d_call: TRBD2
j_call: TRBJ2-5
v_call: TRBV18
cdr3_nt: TGTGCCAGCGGAAGAGGACTAGCGGGGGCCCAAGAGACCCAGTACTTC
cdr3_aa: CASGRGLAGAQETQYF

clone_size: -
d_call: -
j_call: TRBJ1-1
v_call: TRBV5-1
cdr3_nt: TGCGCCAGCAGCCAGGGAGTGGGGAACACTGAAGCTTTCTTT
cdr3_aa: CASSQGVGNTEAFF

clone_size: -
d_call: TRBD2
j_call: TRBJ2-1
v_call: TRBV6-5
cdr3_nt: TGTGCCAGCAGTCCGAGCGGGGCCGCATACAATGAGCAGTTCTTC
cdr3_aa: CASSPSGAAYNEQFF

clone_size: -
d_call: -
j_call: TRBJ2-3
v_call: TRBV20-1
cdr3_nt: TGCAGTGCCAGAACCGGGGGCAGGACTGATACGCAGTATTTT
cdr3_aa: CSARTGGRTDTQYF

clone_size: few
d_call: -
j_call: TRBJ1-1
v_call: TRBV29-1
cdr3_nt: TGCAGCGTCGCCAGGTCTGAAGCTTTCTTT
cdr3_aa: CSVARSEAFF

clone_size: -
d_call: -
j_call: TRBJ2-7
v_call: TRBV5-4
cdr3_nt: TGTGCCAGCAGCTTGGGAGATGAGACGGCCTACGAGCAGTACTTC
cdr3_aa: CASSLGDETAYEQYF

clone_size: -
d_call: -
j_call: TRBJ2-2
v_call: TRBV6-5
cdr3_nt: TGTGCCAGCAGTCGAGCCGGGGAGCTGTTTTTT
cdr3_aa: CASSRAGELFF

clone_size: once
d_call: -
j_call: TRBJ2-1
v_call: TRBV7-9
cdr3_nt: TGTGCCAGCAGTCGCTCAGGGAACAGGGAAAGCAATGAGCAGTTCTTC
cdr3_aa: CASSRSGNRESNEQFF

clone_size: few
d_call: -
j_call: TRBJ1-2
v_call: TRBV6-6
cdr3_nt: TGTGCCAGCAGTTACCGTACAGGGAATGGCTACACCTTC
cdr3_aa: CASSYRTGNGYTF

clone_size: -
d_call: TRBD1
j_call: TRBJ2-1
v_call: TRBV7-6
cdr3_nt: TGTGCCACACAAAGGGGACAGGGGGCGAATGAGCAGTTCTTC
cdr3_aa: CATQRGQGANEQFF

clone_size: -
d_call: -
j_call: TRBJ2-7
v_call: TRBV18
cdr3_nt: TGTGCCAGCTCATCCGGACGGGAATCCTACGAGCAGTACTTC
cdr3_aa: CASSSGRESYEQYF

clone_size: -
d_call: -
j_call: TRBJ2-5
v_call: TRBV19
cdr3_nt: TGTGCCAGTAGTAGAATAGGCGGCAGCCTCCAAGAGACCCAGTACTTC
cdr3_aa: CASSRIGGSLQETQYF

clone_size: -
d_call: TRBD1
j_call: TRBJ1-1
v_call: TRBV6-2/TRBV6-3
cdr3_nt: TGTGCCAGCAGCAAGTTTCGCCCGGGACAGTTAAGAATGAACACTGAAGCTTTCTTT
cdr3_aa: CASSKFRPGQLRMNTEAFF

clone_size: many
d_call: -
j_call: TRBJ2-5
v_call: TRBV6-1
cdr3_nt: TGTGCCAGCAGTGAAGGGAGAGAGACCCAGTACTTC
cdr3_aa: CASSEGRETQYF

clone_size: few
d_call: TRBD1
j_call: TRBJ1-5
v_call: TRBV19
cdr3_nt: TGTGCCAGTAGTATAGAAAGACAGGGGCTCAAGAACAATCAGCCCCAGCATTTT
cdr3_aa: CASSIERQGLKNNQPQHF

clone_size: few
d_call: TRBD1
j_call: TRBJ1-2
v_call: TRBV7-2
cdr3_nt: TGTGCCAGCAGCACGGGACAGGGGAATGGCTACACCTTC
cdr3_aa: CASSTGQGNGYTF

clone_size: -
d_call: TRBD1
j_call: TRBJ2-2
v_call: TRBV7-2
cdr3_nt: TGTGCCAGCAGCCCCCGGGACAGGGGGATGTATTTT
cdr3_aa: CASSPRDRGMYF

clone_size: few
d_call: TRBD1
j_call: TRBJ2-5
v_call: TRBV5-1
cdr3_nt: TGCGCCAGCAGCTTGTCCAGGGGGCCCTTTGAGACCCAGTACTTC
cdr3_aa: CASSLSRGPFETQYF

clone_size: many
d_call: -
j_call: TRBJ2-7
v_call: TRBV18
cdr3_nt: TGTGCCAGCTCACCGGACATGCAATACGAGCAGTACTTC
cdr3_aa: CASSPDMQYEQYF

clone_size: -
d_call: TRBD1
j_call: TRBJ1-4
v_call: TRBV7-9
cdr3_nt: TGTGCCAGCAGCGAAGACAGGGTCGGAGAAAAACTGTTTTTT
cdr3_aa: CASSEDRVGEKLFF

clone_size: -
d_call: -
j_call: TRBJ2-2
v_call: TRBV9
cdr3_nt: TGTGCCAGCAGCCCAAAATCCGGGGAGCTGTTTTTT
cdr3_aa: CASSPKSGELFF

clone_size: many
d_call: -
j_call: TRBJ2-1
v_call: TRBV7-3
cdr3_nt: TGTGCCAGCAGCGTACGGGACTTCAGTGAGCAGTTCTTC
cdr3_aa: CASSVRDFSEQFF

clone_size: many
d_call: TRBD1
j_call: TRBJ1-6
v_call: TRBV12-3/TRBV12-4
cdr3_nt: TGTGCCAGCAGTTTAGGGTGGACAGGGCGGAATTCACCCCTCCACTTT
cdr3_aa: CASSLGWTGRNSPLHF

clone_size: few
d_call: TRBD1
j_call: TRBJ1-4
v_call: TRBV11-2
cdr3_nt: TGTGCCAGCAGCCTCGGACAGGGTAGGGGAAAACTGTTTTTT
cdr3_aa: CASSLGQGRGKLFF

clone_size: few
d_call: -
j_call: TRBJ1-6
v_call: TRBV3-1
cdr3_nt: TGTGCCAGCAGCCAAGATTGGGGGGGCTGGTCACCCCTCCACTTT
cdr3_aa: CASSQDWGGWSPLHF

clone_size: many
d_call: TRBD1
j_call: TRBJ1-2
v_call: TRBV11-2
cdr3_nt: TGTGCCAGCAGCTTACGTCAGGGACAGGGGCGGGCTGGCTACACCTTC
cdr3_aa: CASSLRQGQGRAGYTF

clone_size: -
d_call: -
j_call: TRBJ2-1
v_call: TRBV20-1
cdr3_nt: TGCAGTGCTAGAGATCTCCGGGGGAACTACAATGAGCAGTTCTTC
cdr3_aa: CSARDLRGNYNEQFF

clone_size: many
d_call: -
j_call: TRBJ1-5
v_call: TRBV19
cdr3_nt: TGTGCCAGTAGTATAGCAGGACACTCTGGGCAGCCCCAGCATTTT
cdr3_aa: CASSIAGHSGQPQHF

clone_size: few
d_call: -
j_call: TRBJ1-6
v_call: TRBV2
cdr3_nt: TGTGCCAGCAGGCCAGGGAGCTCCTATAATTCACCCCTCCACTTT
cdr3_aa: CASRPGSSYNSPLHF

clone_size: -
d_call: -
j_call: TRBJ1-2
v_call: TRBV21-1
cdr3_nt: TGTGCCAGCGCTCTAATAGGACAGGCTACTAACTATGGCTACACCTTC
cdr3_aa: CASALIGQATNYGYTF

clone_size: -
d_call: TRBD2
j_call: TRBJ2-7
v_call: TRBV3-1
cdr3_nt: TGTGCCAGCAGCCGGGGACTAGGCTCCTACGAGCAGTACTTC
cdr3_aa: CASSRGLGSYEQYF

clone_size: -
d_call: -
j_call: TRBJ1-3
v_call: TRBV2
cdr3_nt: TGTGCCAGCAGGGGAATAATAGCTTCTGGAAACACCATATATTTT
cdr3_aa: CASRGIIASGNTIYF

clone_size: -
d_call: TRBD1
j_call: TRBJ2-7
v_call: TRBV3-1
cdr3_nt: TGTGCCAGCAGCCGGGACAGGTTTACCTACGAGCAGTACTTC
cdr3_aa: CASSRDRFTYEQYF

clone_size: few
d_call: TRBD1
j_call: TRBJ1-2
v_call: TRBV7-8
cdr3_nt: TGTGCCAGCAGCCGGACAGGGTATGCCTACACCTTC
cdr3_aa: CASSRTGYAYTF

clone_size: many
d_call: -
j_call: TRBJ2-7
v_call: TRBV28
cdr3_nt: TGTGCCAGCAGTTTCCAGGGGTCCGAGCAGTACTTC
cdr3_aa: CASSFQGSEQYF

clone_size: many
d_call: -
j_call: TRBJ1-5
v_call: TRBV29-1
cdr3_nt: TGCAGCGTCCGTACGGGAGGCAATCAGCCCCAGCATTTT
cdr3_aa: CSVRTGGNQPQHF

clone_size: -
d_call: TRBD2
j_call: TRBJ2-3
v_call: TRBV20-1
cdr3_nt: TGCAGTGCTAGATCAGGGACTAGCGGGTTCACAGATACGCAGTATTTT
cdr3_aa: CSARSGTSGFTDTQYF

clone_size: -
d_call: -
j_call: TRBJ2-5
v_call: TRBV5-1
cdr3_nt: TGCGCCAGCAGCTTGGCTCCCGGGGTCCTTAGAGAGACCCAGTACTTC
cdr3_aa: CASSLAPGVLRETQYF

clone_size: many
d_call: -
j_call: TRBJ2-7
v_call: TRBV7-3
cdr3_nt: TGTGCCAGCAGCTCAACTGAGCCGCGATCCTACGAGCAGTACTTC
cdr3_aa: CASSSTEPRSYEQYF

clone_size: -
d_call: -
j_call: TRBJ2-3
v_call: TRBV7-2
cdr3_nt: TGTGCCAGCAGCACACCCGGCACAGATACGCAGTATTTT
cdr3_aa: CASSTPGTDTQYF

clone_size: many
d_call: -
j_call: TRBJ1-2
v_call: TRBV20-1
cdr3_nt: TGCAGTGCCAAACCCCGGGCAACCCCTTATGGCTACACCTTC
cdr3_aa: CSAKPRATPYGYTF

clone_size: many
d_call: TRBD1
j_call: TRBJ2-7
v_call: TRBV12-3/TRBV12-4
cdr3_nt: TGTGCCAGCTGCCCGTCGGACAGGGGGCCCTACGAGCAGTACTTC
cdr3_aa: CASCPSDRGPYEQYF

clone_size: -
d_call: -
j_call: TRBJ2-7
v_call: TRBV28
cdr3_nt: TGTGCCAGCAGTTTTGCGACCGGGGGAATATACGAGCAGTACTTC
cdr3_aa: CASSFATGGIYEQYF

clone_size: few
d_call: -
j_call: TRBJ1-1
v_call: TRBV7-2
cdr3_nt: TGTGCCAACAGCTTAGTGAGGGGCCTGAACACTGAAGCTTTCTTT
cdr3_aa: CANSLVRGLNTEAFF

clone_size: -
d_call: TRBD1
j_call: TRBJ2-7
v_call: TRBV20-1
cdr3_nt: TGCAGTGCTCCCACAGGGGGCCGGTACGAGCAGTACTTC
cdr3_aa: CSAPTGGRYEQYF

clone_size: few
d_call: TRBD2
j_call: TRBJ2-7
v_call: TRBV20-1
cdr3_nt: TGCAGTGCTAGTCCTAGCGGGCGGCGGGGGTACGAGCAGTACTTC
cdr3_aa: CSASPSGRRGYEQYF

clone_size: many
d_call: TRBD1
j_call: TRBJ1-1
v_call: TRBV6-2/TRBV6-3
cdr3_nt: TGTGCCAGCAGTGACGGGGCCGGGACAGGGAGGACTGAAGCTTTCTTT
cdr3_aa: CASSDGAGTGRTEAFF